These 27 T cell receptor delta chains were sequenced from one sample in a study of DNA immune sequencing with unique molecular identifiers. Primers for all 8 TRDV and 4 TRDJ genes amplified genomic DNA in 32-plex. In around 3 barcoding PCR cycles, molecules received a 12-nucleotide UMI, then adapter PCR followed. TCRdb reprocessed the multiplex PCR reads using CATT. The sample has around 2,400 delta-chain clones, 11% to 15% seen once. Sequenced: gamma-delta T cells enriched from blood buffy coat, or unenriched PBMCs (not recorded which). The receptors were sampled from a human donor in good health.

This clone was recorded a few times. TCRdb attributes to this sequence the protein of a much larger clone, which differs from the DNA translation at residue 10; a read error is likely, and the protein displayed is translated from the DNA. The rearrangement joins TRDV2 to TRDJ1; 8 bases fit TRDD3. Germline CDR1 reads GEAIGNYY; CDR2 reads EKD. V lost 3 bases to trimming and J lost 0 bases; unmatched junction nucleotides: 11. CDR3 length: 17 amino acids. The CDR3 reads CACDPAGGPCYTDKLIF. CDR3 DNA: TGTGCCTGTGACCCGGCTGGGGGACCCTGCTACACCGATAAACTCATCTTT.

Regarding this clone: A far larger clone is one nucleotide away, so this likely arose from a read error. The sample carries other DNA sequences with the same CDR3. V gene TRDV2 combines with J gene TRDJ3; 7 positions agree with TRDD3. After removal of 2 bases from V and 4 bases from J, the junction contained 10 bases not matched to a gene. The CDR3 runs to 18 residues. Germline V gene sequence: CDR1 GEAIGNYY, CDR2 EKD. For the CDR3, the DNA is TGTGCCTGTGACAAAATACTGGGGAGCTCTTGGGACACCCGACAGATGTTTTTC. Its translation: CACDKILGSSWDTRQMFF.

A remark on this clone: The protein in TCRdb stems from a much larger clone and differs at residue 10 from this DNA's translation, likely a read error; here the protein is translated from the DNA. V gene TRDV2 combines with J gene TRDJ1, with 11 bases that match TRDD3. The J segment lost 3 bases and the V segment lost 3 bases, leaving 11 bases of the junction unmatched. This CDR3 region has 17 residues. Germline values: CDR1 GEAIGNYY, CDR2 EKD. Here the CDR3 reads CACDYVLGDNSSDKLIF. The CDR3 DNA reads TGTGCCTGTGACTACGTACTGGGGGATAATAGTTCCGATAAACTCATCTTT.

This chain uses TRDV1 with TRDJ1, with 7 bases aligning to TRDD3. Unmatched junction bases numbered 11, after V lost 7 bases and J lost 0 bases. CDR1 is TSWWSYY, CDR2 QGS, per germline. This CDR3 spans 16 amino acids. The CDR3 sequence: CALELPLWGNTDKLIF. The CDR3 bases are TGTGCTCTTGAACTTCCACTGTGGGGGAACACCGATAAACTCATCTTT.

Turning to this clone: The likely explanation is a read error, given a far larger clone one base away. This sample also contains other DNA sequences that code for the same CDR3. The chain employs TRDV2 and TRDJ2; TRDD3 agrees at 12 bases. The CDR3 loop spans 20 amino acids. Per germline, CDR1 GEAIGNYY and CDR2 EKD. V dropped 0 bases and J dropped 6; count of bases not matched to a gene: 16. For the CDR3, the DNA is TGTGCCTGTGACACCGTCGTACTGGGGGATACCCCTACCGGTTCAGCACAACTCTTCTTT. This codes for CACDTVVLGDTPTGSAQLFF.

There are a few counts of this clone. TCRdb's protein, taken from a much larger clone, differs from this DNA's translation at residue 6, likely owing to a read error; the protein displayed comes from the DNA. This rearrangement joins TRDV2 to TRDJ3; D perhaps matches TRDD3 (5 bases). V was pared by 0 bases and J by 0 bases, with 17 bases between. This CDR3 has 20 residues. CDR1 and CDR2 from the germline V gene are GEAIGNYY and EKD. CDR3 residues: CACDTMGTTNGSWDTRQMFF. CDR3 DNA: TGTGCCTGTGACACCATGGGGACCACGAACGGCTCCTGGGACACCCGACAGATGTTTTTC.

A word on this clone: One base separates it from a far larger clone, so it is likely a read error. At the DNA level, this CDR3 is encoded by other sequences in the same sample as well. V and J are TRDV2 and TRDJ1; TRDD3 matches 8 bases. This CDR3 contains 17 residues. The germline V gene has CDR1 GEAIGNYY and CDR2 EKD. The V gene end was trimmed by 1 base and the J gene end by 0 bases; junction bases not matched to a gene: 9. This CDR3 reads CACDTLGDGKYTDKLIF. The CDR3 DNA sequence: TGTGCCTGTGACACTCTGGGGGACGGAAAGTACACCGATAAACTCATCTTT.

For this clone: It is likely a read error: a sequence one base away is far more abundant. Other DNA sequences in the same sample also yield this CDR3. The chain recombines TRDV2 with TRDJ3, with D maybe TRDD3 (5 bases). The CDR3 is 20 amino acids. With 0 bases removed from V and 0 bases from J, the gap between germline ends came to 17 bases. The germline V gene encodes CDR1 GEAIGNYY and CDR2 EKD. The CDR3 DNA reads TGTGCCTGTGACACCTTGGGGACTACGAACGGCTCCTGGGACACCCGACAGATGTTTTTC. It yields the protein CACDTLGTTNGSWDTRQMFF.

A note on this clone: A junction boundary mismatches the germline segment, possibly from a read error. The chain uses TRAV29/DV5 and TRDJ1; TRDD3 aligns across 13 bases. TCRdb offers no J gene call, so here the DNA was matched to germline to obtain one. There are 18 residues in the CDR3. From germline, CDR1 is NSMFDY and CDR2 ISSIKDK. The chain's CDR3 is CAASANWGIRGDTDELIF. The CDR3 DNA follows: TGTGCAGCAAGCGCGAACTGGGGGATACGAGGGGACACCGATGAACTCATCTTT. The variable domain in full, with the rest retrieved from reference TRAV29/DV5 and TRDJ1, is DQQVKQNSPSLSVQEGRISILNCDYTNSMFDYFLWYKKYPAEGPTFLISISSIKDKNEDGRFTVFLNKSAKHLSLHIVPSQPGDSAVYFCAASANWGIRGDTDELIFGKGTRVTVEP.

In its sample, this clone was seen once. The called J gene is TRDJ1, whereas the V gene has no call. The CDR3 totals 15 residues. The CDR3 reads CALGGFLRGTDKLIF. The CDR3 coding sequence is TGTGCTCTTGGGGGGTTCCTGAGGGGGACCGATAAACTCATCTTT.

The V gene remains uncalled, whereas the J gene is TRDJ1; no check of the table's D call, TRDD3, against the DNA was made. The CDR3 length is 16 residues. CDR3 amino acids: CALGHPQDGGADKLIF. In nucleotides, the CDR3 is TGTGCTCTTGGGCACCCACAAGACGGTGGGGCCGATAAACTCATCTTT.

This chain uses TRDV1 with TRDJ1, with D possibly matching TRDD3 (6 bases). The J gene, left out of TCRdb, was set here by checking the DNA against germline. CDR3 length: 19 amino acids. V was shortened by 3 bases and J by 0 bases, with 23 bases between the two germline ends. Germline CDR1 reads TSWWSYY; CDR2 reads QGS. In DNA form, the CDR3 reads TGTGCTCTTGGGGAGGCCCCTACGCCTTACTGGGTGTACACCGATAAACTCATCTTT. This gives the protein CALGEAPTPYWVYTDKLIF.

J is TRDJ1 and V is TRDV1; TRDD3 aligns across 13 bases. Since TCRdb gives no J gene, matching the DNA to germline was used here to assign it. V shed 7 bases, J shed 0 bases, and the junction held 20 bases outside the gene matches. CDR1 is TSWWSYY and CDR2 is QGS in the germline V gene. There are 21 residues in the CDR3. The CDR3 region has the DNA TGTGCTCTTGCCCTTGGGCCCGACTGGGGGATACGCGGGGGGTACACCGATAAACTCATCTTT. It translates to CALALGPDWGIRGGYTDKLIF.

This clone has more than one count but fewer than ten. TCRdb's protein, taken from a much larger clone, differs from this DNA's translation at residue 6, likely owing to a read error; the protein displayed comes from the DNA. The chain joins TRDV2 to TRDJ1; 7 positions match TRDD3. The germline V gene has CDR1 GEAIGNYY and CDR2 EKD. The CDR3 is made up of 17 amino acids. V dropped 1 base and J dropped 0; count of bases not matched to a gene: 10. CDR3 nucleotides: TGTGCCTGTGACACTCCGGGGGATGGAAAGTACACCGATAAACTCATCTTT. Protein: CACDTPGDGKYTDKLIF.

This clone was found a few times. TCRdb's protein, taken from a much larger clone, differs from this DNA's translation at residue 10, likely owing to a read error; the protein displayed comes from the DNA. The rearrangement uses TRDV2 and TRDJ3, with D tentatively TRDD3 (5 bases). The CDR3 is 20 amino acids. With 0 bases removed from V and 0 bases from J, the gap between germline ends came to 17 bases. The germline CDR1 and CDR2 sequences are GEAIGNYY and EKD. The chain's CDR3 is CACDTLGTTYGSWDTRQMFF. The CDR3 region has the DNA TGTGCCTGTGACACCTTGGGGACCACGTACGGCTCCTGGGACACCCGACAGATGTTTTTC.

This clone has only one observation. A read error is the likely source, as a far larger clone sits one nucleotide away. The chain joins TRDV1 to TRDJ2; perhaps TRDD1 as D (6 bases). TCRdb carries no J gene annotation; the J gene was assigned here by matching the DNA with germline. V was cut by 0 bases and J by 3 bases, with 47 bases left in between. The germline V gene encodes CDR1 TSWWSYY and CDR2 QGS. CDR3 length: 28 residues. CDR3 sequence reads: CALGELIGPWTYCGKIEPDEMVTAQLFF. As DNA, the CDR3 is TGTGCTCTTGGGGAACTCATAGGCCCTTGGACCTACTGTGGGAAAATAGAGCCTGACGAAATGGTGACAGCACAACTCTTCTTT.

A few counts support this clone. One base separates it from a far larger clone, so it is likely a read error. Other DNA sequences of this sample code for an identical CDR3. This chain connects TRDV2 to TRDJ1; 9 bases are a match to TRDD3. V dropped 6 bases and J dropped 0; count of bases not matched to a gene: 19. Germline V gene data show CDR1 as GEAIGNYY and CDR2 as EKD. The CDR3 covers 19 residues. The CDR3 DNA reads TGTGCCTGTTCCCCGCTACGGCCGGGAGTGGGGGATAACACCGATAAACTCATCTTT. Translation: CACSPLRPGVGDNTDKLIF.

Comment on this clone: TCRdb's listed protein matches a much larger clone and diverges from this DNA's translation at residue 3, likely through a read error; the protein shown comes from the DNA. The chain links TRDV2 to TRDJ1, with D uncertain. Looked up from germline, CDR1 is GEAIGNYY and CDR2 is EKD. The length of the CDR3 is 15 residues. The CDR3 region is CASDTVGSYTDKLIF. The CDR3 coding sequence is TGTGCCAGTGACACCGTAGGGAGTTACACCGATAAACTCATCTTT.

As regards this clone: A far larger clone is one base from this, pointing to a likely read error. Other nucleotide sequences from this sample produce the same CDR3. The CDR3: CACDTVGGGDIRSDKLIF. The DNA for the CDR3 is TGTGCTTGTGACACCGTAGGAGGTGGGGATATCCGATCCGATAAACTCATCTTT. V gene TRDV2 combines with J gene TRDJ1, with TRDD3 matching over 7 bases. Germline V lookup: CDR1 GEAIGNYY, CDR2 EKD. The CDR3 covers 18 residues.

With respect to this clone: This DNA translates differently at residue 7 from the TCRdb protein, which is that of a much larger clone; a read error is likely, and the protein shown is the DNA's own translation. This chain links TRDV2 with TRDJ1; 7 nucleotides agree with TRDD3. The CDR3 is 16 amino acids. V trimming: 2 bases; J trimming: 3 bases; junction bases outside the gene matches: 11. Germline lookup yields CDR1 GEAIGNYY and CDR2 EKD. CDR3 DNA sequence: TGTGCCTGTGACAAGCTGGAGGATACGCAGGCCGATAAACTCATCTTT. Translated, it gives CACDKLEDTQADKLIF.

A word on this clone: TCRdb has a much larger clone's protein, which differs at residue 4 from the translation of this DNA, likely because of a read error; what is shown is the protein translated from the DNA. The sample holds other DNA sequences that translate to the same CDR3. The gene calls are TRDV2 and TRDJ1; 12 bases agree with TRDD3. The V and J ends lost 4 bases and 3 bases, in that order; junction bases with no gene match: 8. Looked up from germline, CDR1 is GEAIGNYY and CDR2 is EKD. The CDR3 consists of 16 residues. The CDR3 coding sequence is TGTGCCTGTGAAAAGCTGGGGGATACGCAGGCCGATAAACTCATCTTT. Translating gives CACEKLGDTQADKLIF.

This clone was seen only a few times. The TCRdb record carries a much larger clone's protein, which differs from this DNA's translation at residue 5; a read error is the likely cause, and the protein listed here is the DNA translation. The V gene is TRDV2, the J gene TRDJ1, with unresolved D. Trimming took 2 bases from V and 0 from J, leaving 9 bases between them. The germline CDR1 and CDR2 sequences are GEAIGNYY and EKD. The CDR3 runs to 14 residues. The CDR3 region is CACDNLVYTDKLIF. CDR3 nucleotide sequence: TGTGCCTGTGACAATCTAGTGTACACCGATAAACTCATCTTT.

In this sample, this clone turned up a few times. This DNA translates differently at residue 3 from the TCRdb protein, which is that of a much larger clone; a read error is likely, and the protein shown is the DNA's own translation. This chain uses TRDV2 with TRDJ1, with 12 bases aligning to TRDD3. Germline lookup yields CDR1 GEAIGNYY and CDR2 EKD. This CDR3 contains 16 residues. The CDR3 protein is CARDKLGDTQADKLIF. The CDR3 DNA is TGTGCCCGTGACAAGCTGGGGGATACGCAGGCCGATAAACTCATCTTT.

This clone was recorded a few times. The mismatch at residue 4 between this DNA's translation and the TCRdb protein of a much larger clone likely reflects a read error; the protein shown is translated from the DNA. The chain recombines TRDV2 with TRDJ1; D unresolved. The CDR3 is 14 residues long. V lost 5 bases, J lost 0 bases, and 12 bases lay in between. Germline lookup yields CDR1 GEAIGNYY and CDR2 EKD. The CDR3 loop reads CACVSLVYTDKLIF. For the CDR3, the DNA is TGTGCCTGTGTCAGTCTAGTGTACACCGATAAACTCATCTTT.

This clone was found a few times. This DNA's translation differs at residue 4 from TCRdb's protein, which comes from a much larger clone; a read error is likely, and the protein shown is translated from the DNA. This chain links TRDV2 with TRDJ3, with 8 bases matching TRDD3. The V and J ends lost 5 bases and 0 bases, in that order; junction bases with no gene match: 11. Germline V gene data show CDR1 as GEAIGNYY and CDR2 as EKD. The CDR3 spans 19 residues. CDR3 in amino acids: CACGNPLGANSWDTRQMFF. CDR3 coding DNA: TGTGCCTGTGGCAATCCACTGGGGGCAAACTCCTGGGACACCCGACAGATGTTTTTC.

This clone is large. Other nucleotide sequences in the sample specify the same CDR3. The gene calls are TRDV2 and TRDJ1; 11 positions match TRDD3. The CDR3 contains 18 residues. Per germline, CDR1 GEAIGNYY and CDR2 EKD. The J segment lost 2 bases and the V segment lost 2 bases, leaving 12 bases of the junction unmatched. As DNA, the CDR3 is TGTGCCTGTGACATTTTGGGGGATACGGGGGGCGAGACCGATAAACTCATCTTT. This encodes CACDILGDTGGETDKLIF.

About this clone itself: TCRdb's entry gives the protein of a much larger clone, which mismatches this DNA's translation at residue 4, likely from a read error; the protein reported here is translated from the DNA. The chain employs TRDV2 and TRDJ1; D is unclear. The CDR3 totals 15 residues. Germline CDR1 and CDR2: GEAIGNYY and EKD. The V and J ends lost 5 bases and 0 bases respectively, with 15 bases between them. The CDR3 loop is CACGGVGANTDKLIF. In nucleotides, the CDR3 is TGTGCCTGTGGCGGCGTCGGTGCAAACACCGATAAACTCATCTTT.